This T cell receptor beta chain was observed in a study of blood T cell repertoires in COVID-19. Overall study: PBMCs, B-cell-depleted T cells, or T cells provided the cDNA or gDNA that made up the material.

Germline CDR1 and CDR2: SQVTM and ANQGSEA. V shed 4 bases and J shed 0 bases, with 16 bases lying between them. The CDR3 is made up of 15 amino acids. Original processing notes: Researchers report that nucleated cell counts were estimated from reference gene primer amplification. The method was immunoSEQ multiplex PCR; TCRdb's version includes in-frame clones alone and lacks a portion of them. V and J calls and clone size are those listed in that table; D and trimming were worked out from the DNA. The sample lists roughly 66,000 clones; about 90% were seen once. This receptor was obtained from a human donor in a cohort sampled during active COVID-19. The chain carries TRBV29-1 and TRBJ2-7; perhaps TRBD2 as D (5 bases). The sample consisted of peripheral blood. CDR3: CSVVSGLVSSYEQYF. DNA for the CDR3: TGCAGCGTTGTGTCGGGGTTAGTGAGCTCCTACGAGCAGTACTTC.